Listed below are T cell receptor beta chains from one sample, sequenced in a study of post-analysis software for immune sequencing data. In TCRdb, the PCR reads were re-called with MiXCR into one record per CDR3 protein. Of 350,000 to 450,000 distinct CDR3 sequences listed, 39% are singletons. Sequenced: blood. Every receptor here comes from a girl aged 2 to 10 with multiple sclerosis. CDR3s leave out the opening cysteine and the closing phenylalanine or tryptophan. Where a row states a size, it is once, few, many or the class of an expanded clone; other rows omit it.

J | V | size | CDR3
TRBJ2-7 | TRBV12-3/TRBV12-4 | . | ASSFLGTYEQY
TRBJ1-5 | TRBV5-6 | . | ASSGRQGTPQH
TRBJ2-7 | TRBV5-1 | few | ASSSGQGQYEQY
TRBJ2-7 | TRBV12-3/TRBV12-4 | few | ASSLSGGFSLYEQY
TRBJ2-1 | TRBV14 | few | ASSQVRHNEQF
TRBJ1-2 | TRBV6-1 | few | ASRDHRGYGYT
TRBJ1-2 | TRBV6-5 | few | ASMEGTGVRYGYT
TRBJ2-1 | TRBV7-9 | few | ASSSPGQGNEQF
TRBJ2-3 | TRBV3-1 | few | ASSQDPPLAGVSTDTQY
TRBJ1-2 | TRBV5-1 | few | ASSSTSGQGYGYT
TRBJ2-1 | TRBV20-1 | few | SASDLAGADEGEQF
. | TRBV7-6 | . | ASSLYGGRTYEQY
TRBJ2-3 | TRBV18 | . | ASSPQGAGRDTQY
TRBJ1-6 | TRBV7-3 | . | ASSLTGAAGSSPLH
TRBJ1-1 | TRBV5-1 | . | ASTYPGDTEAF
TRBJ2-2 | TRBV6-5 | many | ASSPLAGRGARELF
TRBJ2-5 | TRBV29-1 | many | SVAGGWGKTQY
TRBJ2-7 | TRBV12-3/TRBV12-4 | few | ASSSGLGRVLRYEQY
TRBJ2-5 | TRBV7-2 | many | ASSPTGAEETQY
TRBJ1-5 | TRBV20-1 | . | SARDLKGDQPQH
TRBJ2-3 | TRBV10-2 | . | ATHWADTQY
TRBJ2-1 | TRBV20-1 | few | SVPGNYNEQF